A single sample gave rise to the 7 T cell receptor beta chains below, sequenced in a study of T cell responses to AZD1222 COVID-19 vaccine. Measured with immunoSEQ multiplex PCR; TCRdb has only the in-frame clones, and not every one. The sample consists of 150,000 or so clones, about 92% of them appearing once. The sample consisted of peripheral blood, taken 28 days after the second AZD1222 dose. The receptor source for this set is an adult who received the AZD1222 COVID-19 vaccine.

The J gene is TRBJ2-3, the V gene TRBV2, with 8 bases fitting TRBD1. V lost 7 bases and J lost 6; bases outside the gene matches: 6. The CDR3 extends over 13 amino acids. In germline, CDR1 is SNHLY, CDR2 FYNNEI. In DNA form, the CDR3 reads TGTGCCAGCACCCAGGGGGCTGGCGATACGCAGTATTTT. The encoded protein is CASTQGAGDTQYF.

The J gene is TRBJ2-6, the V gene TRBV18; the D call may be TRBD1 or TRBD2 (5 bases each). Germline CDR1 reads KGHSH; CDR2 reads LQKENI. The CDR3 has 18 amino acids. V was pared by 1 base and J by 0 bases, with 13 bases between. As DNA, the CDR3 is TGTGCCAGCTCACCACGGGCAGGGAGCGTCTCTGGGGCCAACGTCCTGACTTTC. Encoded protein: CASSPRAGSVSGANVLTF.

The chain employs TRBV3-1 (or the pseudogene TRBV3-2) and TRBJ2-5; TRBD2 might be the D (5 bases). CDR3 length: 13 amino acids. Per the germline V gene, CDR1 is LGHDT and CDR2 is YNNKEL (reference sequence). The V end was cut by 4 bases, the J end by 1 base, with 7 bases between. The CDR3 DNA reads TGTGCCAGCAGCCGGAGGATCCAAGAGACCCAGTACTTC. It yields the protein CASSRRIQETQYF.

This clone appeared once. The rearrangement joins TRBV5-5 to TRBJ2-5; TRBD2 matches at 11 bases. CDR3 length: 15 residues. V lost 4 bases and J lost 1; bases outside the gene matches: 3. Germline CDR1 SGHKS, CDR2 YYEKEE (reference sequence). CDR3 in DNA: TGTGCCAGCAGCACCGGGACTAGCGGCCAAGAGACCCAGTACTTC. Amino acid sequence: CASSTGTSGQETQYF. The complete variable domain, with remaining parts taken from reference TRBV5-5 and TRBJ2-5, reads DAGVTQSPTHLIKTRGQQVTLRCSPISGHKSVSWYQQVLGQGPQFIFQYYEKEERGRGNFPDRFSARQFPNYSSELNVNALLLGDSALYLCASSTGTSGQETQYFGPGTRLLVL.

V gene TRBV5-1 combines with J gene TRBJ2-3; no definite D call. This CDR3 is built from 14 residues. V shed 0 bases and J shed 2 bases, with 7 bases lying between them. From germline, CDR1 is SGHRS and CDR2 YFSETQ. The CDR3 is CASSLVQSTDTQYF. The DNA for the CDR3 is TGCGCCAGCAGCTTGGTTCAGTCCACAGATACGCAGTATTTT.

The chain combines TRBV3-1 (or the pseudogene TRBV3-2) with TRBJ2-3; D remains ambiguous. The CDR3 totals 12 residues. The germline V gene encodes CDR1 LGHDT and CDR2 YNNKEL (reference sequence). With 1 base removed from V and 5 bases from J, the gap between germline ends came to 4 bases. As DNA, the CDR3 is TGTGCCAGCAGCCAAGTACAAGATACGCAGTATTTT. It specifies CASSQVQDTQYF.

The CDR3 coding sequence is TGTGCTAGTGGTTCCCGTCCGATTGGACAGGGGTACTCCTACAATGAGCAGTTCTTC. Amino acid sequence: CASGSRPIGQGYSYNEQFF. The chain combines TRBV12-5 with TRBJ2-1; 9 bases line up with TRBD1. The junction had 13 bases not matched to a gene; V was cut back by 4 bases and J by 0 bases. The CDR3 has 19 residues. Germline V gene data show CDR1 as LGHNT and CDR2 as FRNRAP.